This T cell receptor (beta chain) was documented in a study of blood T cell repertoires in COVID-19. Study at large: Specimens from acute and convalescent COVID-19 originated in the United States, Italy and Spain. Sources were T cells, B-cell-depleted T cells, or PBMCs; the material itself was cDNA or gDNA.

Original data processing: The authors estimated nucleated cell counts from reference gene primer amplification. Only in-frame clones appear in the TCRdb table, and some are missing; sequencing was by immunoSEQ multiplex PCR. V and J calls and clone size are copied from that table; D and trimming were computed from the DNA. In the table there are more than 150,000 clones, about 88% of which are singletons. This clone was seen only a few times. Per germline, CDR1 SGHTA and CDR2 FQGNSA. The CDR3 length is 16 residues. J lost 2 bases, V lost 0 bases, and 4 bases had no gene match. The origin of this receptor is a man aged 35-49 years with active or convalescent COVID-19. The sample taken for sequencing was peripheral blood. This chain connects TRBV7-2 to TRBJ1-3; 7 nucleotides match TRBD1. The CDR3 loop is CASSLAARGTGNTIYF. DNA for the CDR3: TGTGCCAGCAGCTTAGCTGCCAGGGGGACTGGAAACACCATATATTTT.